This T cell receptor beta chain was identified during a study of blood T cell repertoires in COVID-19. Study-wide background: Acute and convalescent COVID-19 samples came from the United States, Italy and Spain. In each case, the material was cDNA or gDNA derived from T cells, B-cell-depleted T cells, or PBMCs.

In the authors' workflow: Estimation of nucleated cell counts was performed using reference gene primer amplification. Clones were sequenced by immunoSEQ multiplex PCR, and TCRdb holds only the in-frame ones, with some missing. The V and J calls and clone size were taken over from that table, and D and trimming were inferred from the DNA. Among fewer than 70,000 clones listed, over 75% were seen once. This CDR3 contains 16 residues. With V trimmed by 2 bases and J by 11 bases, 15 bases remained unmatched. CDR1 LGHDT and CDR2 YNNKEL come from the germline V gene (reference sequence). This chain connects TRBV3-1 (or the pseudogene TRBV3-2) to TRBJ2-1; 7 bases fit TRBD1. Source material: peripheral blood. This TCR came from a human donor in a cohort sampled during active COVID-19. This chain's CDR3 is CASSQFFTLTGTKQFF. CDR3 nucleotides: TGTGCCAGCAGCCAATTTTTCACTTTGACAGGGACGAAGCAGTTCTTC.